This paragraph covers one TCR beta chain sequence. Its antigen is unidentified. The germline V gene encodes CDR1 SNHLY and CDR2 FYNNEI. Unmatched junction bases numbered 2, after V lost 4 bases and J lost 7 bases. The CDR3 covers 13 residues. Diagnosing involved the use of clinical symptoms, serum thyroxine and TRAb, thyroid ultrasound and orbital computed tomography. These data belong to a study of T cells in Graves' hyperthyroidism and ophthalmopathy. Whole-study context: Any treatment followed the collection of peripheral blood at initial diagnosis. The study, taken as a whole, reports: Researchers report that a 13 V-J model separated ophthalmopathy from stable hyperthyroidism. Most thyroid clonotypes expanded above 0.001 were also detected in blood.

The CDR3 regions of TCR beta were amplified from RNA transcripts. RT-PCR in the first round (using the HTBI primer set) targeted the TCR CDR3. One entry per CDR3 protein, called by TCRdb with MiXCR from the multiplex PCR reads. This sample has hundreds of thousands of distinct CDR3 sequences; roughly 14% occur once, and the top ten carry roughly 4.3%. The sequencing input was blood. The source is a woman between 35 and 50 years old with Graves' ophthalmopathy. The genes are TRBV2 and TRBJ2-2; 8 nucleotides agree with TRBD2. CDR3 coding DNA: TGTGCCAGCAGTGCGCGGGAGGACGGGGAGCTGTTTTTT. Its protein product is CASSAREDGELFF.